The 25 T cell receptor beta chains below come from one sample, sequenced in a study of blood T cell repertoires in COVID-19. Measured with immunoSEQ multiplex PCR; TCRdb has only the in-frame clones, and not every one. The sample lists 100,000 to 150,000 clones, over 75% occurring once. Sequenced: peripheral blood. The origin of the receptors is a man in his forties or fifties with active or convalescent COVID-19.

The chain has TRBV3-1 (or the pseudogene TRBV3-2) and TRBJ1-2, with a possible D match to TRBD1 (5 bases). The V gene lost 5 bases and the J gene lost 1 base, with 8 bases spanning the gap. The CDR3 consists of 13 residues. Germline-derived CDR1 and CDR2 are LGHDT and YNNKEL (reference sequence). The CDR3 region is CASSLTDNYGYTF. The DNA for the CDR3 is TGTGCCAGCAGCTTGACAGATAACTATGGCTACACCTTC.

The rearrangement links TRBV7-2 to TRBJ1-1; TRBD1 matches 10 bases. J was trimmed by 0 bases and V by 5 bases; bases with no gene match: 6. Germline CDR1 reads SGHTA; CDR2 reads FQGNSA. This CDR3 contains 16 residues. In DNA form, the CDR3 reads TGTGCCAGCAGCCGGACAGGGGGGACAATGAACACTGAAGCTTTCTTT. Residues: CASSRTGGTMNTEAFF.

This clone was seen once. The chain combines TRBV29-1 with TRBJ2-2; TRBD1 might be the D (5 bases). The CDR3 runs to 11 residues. CDR1 and CDR2 (germline): SQVTM, ANQGSEA. The V and J ends lost 4 bases and 6 bases respectively, with 6 bases between them. The DNA for the CDR3 is TGCAGCGTTGGCAGGGCCGGGGAGCTGTTTTTT. Its translation is CSVGRAGELFF.

This clone was observed a handful of times. The chain combines TRBV19 with TRBJ2-7; 12 bases line up with TRBD2. The CDR3 loop spans 14 amino acids. Germline V gene lookup returns CDR1 LNHDA and CDR2 SQIVND (reference sequence). The trim removed 5 bases at V and 8 bases at J, leaving 7 bases unmatched. DNA for the CDR3: TGTGCCAGTAGTGAGACTAGCGGGGGTGCCAAGCAGTACTTC. Translation: CASSETSGGAKQYF. The variable domain in full, completed from reference TRBV19 and TRBJ2-7, reads DGGITQSPKYLFRKEGQNVTLSCEQNLNHDAMYWYRQDPGQGLRLIYYSQIVNDFQKGDIAEGYSVSREKKESFPLTVTSAQKNPTAFYLCASSETSGGAKQYFGPGTRLTVT.

The genes are TRBV18 and TRBJ1-5; TRBD1 aligns across 7 bases. Germline V gene data show CDR1 as KGHSH and CDR2 as LQKENI. CDR3 size: 14 residues. The V gene end was trimmed by 4 bases and the J gene end by 1 base; junction bases not matched to a gene: 1. The CDR3 bases are TGTGCCAGCTCACTGACAGGGAGCAATCAGCCCCAGCATTTT. This gives the protein CASSLTGSNQPQHF.

This chain uses TRBV3-1 (or the pseudogene TRBV3-2) with TRBJ1-1; the D is unclear. Trimming took 2 bases from V and 1 from J, leaving 11 bases between them. Germline V lookup: CDR1 LGHDT, CDR2 YNNKEL (reference sequence). The CDR3 has 15 residues. This CDR3 reads CASSQSERSNTEAFF. The CDR3 DNA reads as TGTGCCAGCAGCCAAAGTGAACGGTCGAACACTGAAGCTTTCTTT.

The chain joins TRBV7-3 to TRBJ2-2, with D possibly being TRBD1 (5 bases). The ends were cut back, 0 bases at V and 0 bases at J, with 17 bases in the middle. The CDR3 spans 19 residues. Germline V CDR1 and CDR2: SGHTA, FQGTGA. CDR3 coding DNA: TGTGCCAGCAGCTTAACAAGCTCTTTGATAGGGGCGAACACCGGGGAGCTGTTTTTT. It yields the protein CASSLTSSLIGANTGELFF.

The rearrangement links TRBV12-3 or TRBV12-4 to TRBJ1-2; 8 nucleotides line up with TRBD1. V was clipped by 5 bases and J by 4 bases; unmatched bases: 3. The CDR3 spans 13 residues. The CDR3 DNA is TGTGCCAGCAGTAACAGGGGGGCCTATGGCTACACCTTC. This encodes CASSNRGAYGYTF.

The V call is TRBV19, the J call TRBJ1-6; TRBD1 agrees at 8 bases. The CDR3 totals 15 residues. V shed 6 bases and J 10 bases; nucleotides not matched to a gene: 11. The V gene's germline CDR1 is LNHDA and CDR2 SQIVND (reference sequence). Here the CDR3 DNA reads TGTGCCAGTAGCGCATGGACAGGGAGAGGCTCACCCCTCCACTTT. Its protein product is CASSAWTGRGSPLHF.

V is TRBV18 and J is TRBJ2-1; 7 nucleotides agree with TRBD2. This CDR3 contains 11 residues. CDR1 and CDR2 (germline): KGHSH, LQKENI. The J segment lost 10 bases and the V segment lost 6 bases, leaving 3 bases of the junction unmatched. The CDR3 nucleotides read TGTGCCAGCTCCCCCGGGGGGGAGCAGTTCTTC. Its protein product is CASSPGGEQFF.

The V call is TRBV15, the J call TRBJ1-5, with D possibly TRBD1 on 6 matching bases. The CDR3 runs 13 residues. Germline assignment: CDR1 LNHNV and CDR2 YYDKDF (reference sequence). The V end lost 6 bases, the J end lost 4 bases, and 10 bases lay between the germline ends. The DNA for the CDR3 is TGTGCCACCAGTACTGGACAGAATCAGCCCCAGCATTTT. Protein sequence: CATSTGQNQPQHF.

This clone was picked up a small number of times. The rearrangement joins TRBV6-2 or TRBV6-3 to TRBJ2-7; D perhaps matches TRBD2 (7 bases). The germline V gene encodes CDR1 MNHEY and CDR2 SVGEGT. This CDR3 comprises 16 residues. The ends were cut back, 3 bases at V and 5 bases at J, with 20 bases in the middle. The CDR3 is CASSYSGEGTSHEQYF. The CDR3 DNA follows: TGTGCCAGCAGTTATTCTGGGGAGGGGACAAGCCACGAGCAGTACTTC.

In DNA, the CDR3 is TGTGCCAGCACGGGGTTACAGGGGGTTCACTTGCAGTACTTC. Translated, it gives CASTGLQGVHLQYF. V gene TRBV11-2 combines with J gene TRBJ2-7; 8 positions match TRBD1. Germline V gene data show CDR1 as SGHAT and CDR2 as FQNNGV. There are 14 residues in the CDR3. Trimming cost V 7 bases and J 9 bases; bases outside gene matches: 14. Full variable domain (missing parts from reference TRBV11-2 and TRBJ2-7): EAGVAQSPRYKIIEKRQSVAFWCNPISGHATLYWYQQILGQGPKLLIQFQNNGVVDDSQLPKDRFSAERLKGVDSTLKIQPAKLEDSAVYLCASTGLQGVHLQYFGPGTRLTVT.

Only a few counts were recorded for this clone. The V and J genes are TRBV2 and TRBJ1-1; 9 positions match TRBD1. V lost 3 bases, J lost 10 bases, and 9 bases stayed unmatched. Germline V lookup: CDR1 SNHLY, CDR2 FYNNEI. CDR3 length equals 14 residues. The CDR3 nucleotides are TGTGCCAGCAGTGACGAACAGGGGGCGTTTCGAGCTTTCTTT. As protein: CASSDEQGAFRAFF.

V gene TRBV11-2 combines with J gene TRBJ2-3, with 15 bases fitting TRBD2. The length of the CDR3 is 17 residues. Germline V gene lookup returns CDR1 SGHAT and CDR2 FQNNGV. V lost 4 bases, J lost 8 bases, and 10 bases stayed unmatched. The CDR3 DNA sequence: TGTGCCAGCAGCTCCGGACTAGCGGGGGGGCCACAGGGTACGCAGTATTTT. Translating gives CASSSGLAGGPQGTQYF.

V usage is TRBV19 and J usage is TRBJ2-1, with 11 bases that match TRBD2. This CDR3 region has 15 residues. Germline V lookup: CDR1 LNHDA, CDR2 SQIVND (reference sequence). J lost 6 bases, V lost 6 bases, and 7 bases had no gene match. CDR3 protein: CASSRLAGNGNEQFF. CDR3 sequence (DNA): TGTGCCAGTAGCCGACTAGCGGGGAACGGCAATGAGCAGTTCTTC.

The rearrangement joins TRBV12-3 or TRBV12-4 to TRBJ1-1; tentatively, D is TRBD1 (5 bases). V was cut by 0 bases and J by 6 bases, with 5 bases left in between. There are 12 residues in the CDR3. DNA of the CDR3: TGTGCCAGCAGTTTAGCCAGGGCTGAAGCTTTCTTT. Its translation: CASSLARAEAFF.

J is TRBJ2-5 and V is TRBV5-6; no definite D call. Looked up from germline, CDR1 is SGHDT and CDR2 is YYEEEE. The CDR3 covers 11 residues. With 3 bases removed from V and 4 bases from J, the gap between germline ends came to 4 bases. CDR3 protein: CASSYRETQYF. DNA for the CDR3: TGTGCCAGCAGCTATCGAGAGACCCAGTACTTC.

V usage is TRBV11-3 and J usage is TRBJ2-1, with TRBD2 matching over 11 bases. This CDR3 spans 18 amino acids. Unmatched junction bases numbered 7, after V lost 2 bases and J lost 1 base. The germline CDR1 and CDR2 sequences are SGHNT and YENEEA. The CDR3: CASSLLFSGGGSYNEQFF. CDR3 nucleotide sequence: TGTGCCAGCAGCTTATTGTTTAGCGGGGGGGGTTCCTACAATGAGCAGTTCTTC.

The chain employs TRBV7-2 and TRBJ2-7; 8 nucleotides agree with TRBD2. Germline CDR1 SGHTA, CDR2 FQGNSA. V shed 5 bases and J 3 bases; nucleotides not matched to a gene: 9. The CDR3 extends over 15 amino acids. Written as DNA, the CDR3 is TGTGCCAGCAGCCTGAATAGCGGGGCCTTCTACGAGCAGTACTTC. This gives the protein CASSLNSGAFYEQYF.

CDR3 protein: CASRDSQYEQYF. The CDR3 DNA sequence: TGCGCCAGCCGGGACAGCCAGTACGAGCAGTACTTC. The chain couples TRBV5-1 to TRBJ2-7; 7 bases are shared with TRBD1. V shed 7 bases and J 4 bases; nucleotides not matched to a gene: 5. This CDR3 contains 12 residues. The germline V gene has CDR1 SGHRS and CDR2 YFSETQ.

The CDR3 coding sequence is TGTGCCAGCAGCTTAGGAACAGTCTACCAAGAGACCCAGTACTTC. As protein: CASSLGTVYQETQYF. This chain joins TRBV7-2 and TRBJ2-5; the D is unclear. Trimming took 1 base from V and 0 from J, leaving 9 bases between them. The CDR3 sequence is 15 residues long. CDR1 is SGHTA and CDR2 is FQGNSA in the germline V gene.

This chain joins TRBV19 and TRBJ1-3, with D unclear. Trimming stripped 2 bases from V and 3 bases from J, with 8 bases between. Germline loops: CDR1 LNHDA, CDR2 SQIVND (reference sequence). CDR3 length: 14 amino acids. CDR3 loop: CASSILGGGNTIYF. The CDR3 DNA reads TGTGCCAGTAGTATACTGGGAGGTGGAAACACCATATATTTT.

This chain joins TRBV10-3 and TRBJ2-7; 8 bases match TRBD1. In germline, CDR1 is ENHRY, CDR2 SYGVKD. The CDR3 contains 14 residues. V lost 5 bases and J lost 4; bases outside the gene matches: 7. Here the CDR3 reads CAISIQGDRYEQYF. CDR3 sequence (DNA): TGTGCCATCAGTATACAGGGGGATCGTTACGAGCAGTACTTC.

This sequence joins TRBV6-6 and TRBJ2-1, with D perhaps TRBD2 (5 bases). V was shortened by 5 bases and J by 12 bases, with 11 bases between the two germline ends. CDR1 and CDR2 from the germline V gene are MNHNY and SVGAGI (reference sequence). CDR3 length equals 11 residues. CDR3 DNA sequence: TGTGCCAGCAGTGGAGGTTTCGTGCAGTTCTTC. Translated, it gives CASSGGFVQFF.